The source of this TCR beta chain is a study of cytomegalovirus exposure and HLA in healthy donors. The method was immunoSEQ multiplex PCR; TCRdb's version includes in-frame clones alone and lacks a portion of them. This table holds fewer than 350,000 clones, around 89% found once. V was clipped by 5 bases and J by 4 bases; unmatched bases: 6. The CDR3 length is 14 residues. Germline CDR1 reads SGHVS; CDR2 reads FNYEAQ. The gene calls are TRBV7-6 and TRBJ2-5, with 8 bases identical to TRBD2. The sequence was obtained from a young woman in good health and CMV-seronegative. The sequenced sample consisted of PBMCs. The CDR3 region has the DNA TGTGCCAGCAGCGAAGCGGGAGTCCGAGAGACCCAGTACTTC. It is translated as CASSEAGVRETQYF.